This T cell receptor (beta chain) was retrieved from a study of spatial heterogeneity in lung cancer. Notes on the study in general: Detection of ubiquitous tumor TCRs in blood was higher at resection than follow-up.

TCRdb passed the 5' RACE reads through MiXCR, listing each CDR3 protein once. Altogether fewer than 25,000 distinct CDR3 sequences are present, about 9.8% being singletons, with the ten largest covering about 22%. With regard to this clonotype: Antigen: not known.

Germline V lookup: CDR1 SGHTA, CDR2 FQGNSA. The V end was cut by 3 bases, the J end by 6 bases, with 17 bases between. The CDR3 totals 15 residues. The time point was: blood at routine non-recurrence follow-up after resection. From tumor, nontumor lung or frozen PBMC, whole RNA was taken unsorted for sequencing. V usage is TRBV7-2 and J usage is TRBJ1-1; weak D call: TRBD1 (5 bases). This TCR was recovered from a male donor with early-stage non-small cell lung cancer. Sequencing used PBMCs, obtained at follow-up. The CDR3 sequence is CASSFLWGGGAEAFF. CDR3 sequence (DNA): TGTGCCAGCAGCTTCCTTTGGGGAGGAGGGGCTGAAGCTTTCTTT.